Each of the 29 T cell receptor beta chains below was sequenced from the same sample in a study of cytomegalovirus exposure and HLA in healthy donors. 13 Jbeta primers and 60 Vbeta primers were used for the PCR. Clones were sequenced by immunoSEQ multiplex PCR, and TCRdb holds only the in-frame ones, with some missing. The data contain around 90,000 clones, less than 85% of them singletons. Sequencing was carried out using PBMCs. The receptor source for this set is a man aged 35 to 55 in good health and CMV-seropositive.

The chain couples TRBV5-1 to TRBJ2-7, with D uncertain. Germline V gene data show CDR1 as SGHRS and CDR2 as YFSETQ. This CDR3 has 11 residues. V was pared by 0 bases and J by 6 bases, with 4 bases between. CDR3 nucleotide sequence: TGCGCCAGCAGCTTGGACTCCGAGCAGTACTTC. Translated, it gives CASSLDSEQYF.

This chain links TRBV4-2 with TRBJ1-4; 7 bases match TRBD1. This CDR3 region has 14 residues. Germline lookup yields CDR1 LGHNA and CDR2 YNFKEQ. V lost 4 bases and J lost 5; bases outside the gene matches: 4. CDR3 nucleotides: TGTGCCAGCAGCCCAGGGGGTCGGAATGAAAAACTGTTTTTT. Its translation is CASSPGGRNEKLFF.

This chain connects TRBV19 to TRBJ2-1; 10 bases are a match to TRBD2. CDR3 length: 14 amino acids. With 7 bases clipped from V and 6 bases from J, the junction kept 6 bases outside the gene matches. CDR1 is LNHDA and CDR2 is SQIVND in the germline V gene (reference sequence). CDR3 protein: CASKIQRGGNEQFF. The CDR3 region has the DNA TGTGCCAGTAAGATCCAGCGGGGGGGCAATGAGCAGTTCTTC.

The J gene is TRBJ2-3, the V gene TRBV11-3; 9 bases match TRBD2. Trimming cost V 1 base and J 4 bases; bases outside gene matches: 6. Germline values: CDR1 SGHNT, CDR2 YENEEA. This CDR3 spans 16 amino acids. CDR3 in amino acids: CASSLGGGAAADTQYF. The CDR3 DNA follows: TGTGCCAGCAGCTTAGGCGGGGGGGCCGCCGCAGATACGCAGTATTTT.

The chain has TRBV7-2 and TRBJ2-5, with a tentative D call TRBD2 (5 bases). The V gene lost 10 bases and the J gene lost 1 base, with 13 bases spanning the gap. This CDR3 region has 13 residues. CDR1 and CDR2 from the germline V gene are SGHTA and FQGNSA. The CDR3 reads CAITRGIQETQYF. CDR3 nucleotides: TGTGCCATCACCAGAGGGATCCAAGAGACCCAGTACTTC.

The chain employs TRBV6-6 and TRBJ1-3, with 10 bases fitting TRBD1. The CDR3 is made up of 15 amino acids. CDR1 MNHNY and CDR2 SVGAGI come from the germline V gene (reference sequence). Trimming took 2 bases from V and 4 from J; bases not matched to a gene: 2. The CDR3 DNA reads as TGTGCCAGCAGTTACGGGACAGGGGCAGGAAACACCATATATTTT. This gives the protein CASSYGTGAGNTIYF.

CDR3 sequence reads: CASSPTGDSYNEQFF. The CDR3 nucleotides read TGTGCCAGCTCACCGACAGGGGACTCCTACAATGAGCAGTTCTTC. The rearrangement links TRBV18 to TRBJ2-1, with TRBD1 identical over 8 bases. With 3 bases clipped from V and 0 bases from J, the junction kept 1 base outside the gene matches. The CDR3 totals 15 residues. The germline V gene has CDR1 KGHSH and CDR2 LQKENI.

The V and J genes are TRBV9 and TRBJ2-7, with D possibly matching TRBD2 (6 bases). The CDR3 runs 15 residues. Germline CDR1 and CDR2: SGDLS and YYNGEE. With 0 bases removed from V and 2 bases from J, the gap between germline ends came to 12 bases. Here the CDR3 DNA reads TGTGCCAGCAGCGTAGCGGGAGATGACGCCTACGAGCAGTACTTC. Protein: CASSVAGDDAYEQYF.

This sequence joins TRBV9 and TRBJ2-1; 9 bases match TRBD1. The CDR3 totals 15 residues. The germline CDR1 and CDR2 sequences are SGDLS and YYNGEE. V shed 3 bases, J shed 3 bases, and the junction held 4 bases outside the gene matches. The CDR3 coding sequence is TGTGCCAGCAGCGGCCGGGACAGGGTCTACAATGAGCAGTTCTTC. The encoded protein is CASSGRDRVYNEQFF.

This chain connects TRBV6-6 to TRBJ1-4; TRBD1 matches at 8 bases. The junction had 6 bases not matched to a gene; V was cut back by 4 bases and J by 8 bases. The CDR3 covers 14 residues. Per the germline V gene, CDR1 is MNHNY and CDR2 is SVGAGI (reference sequence). The CDR3 reads CASSWDRTGEKLFF. The CDR3 DNA is TGTGCCAGCAGTTGGGACAGGACGGGCGAAAAACTGTTTTTT.

The chain uses TRBV13 and TRBJ1-5; tentative D call: TRBD1 (6 bases). This CDR3 has 17 amino acids. V lost 0 bases to trimming and J lost 1 base, with 13 bases between them. Germline V lookup: CDR1 PRHDT, CDR2 FYEKMQ (reference sequence). The CDR3 nucleotides are TGTGCCAGCAGCTTAGGGGGGGGGCGCCGAAGCAATCAGCCCCAGCATTTT. It yields the protein CASSLGGGRRSNQPQHF.

The chain combines TRBV5-1 with TRBJ1-4, with D possibly being TRBD1 (5 bases). V lost 4 bases, J lost 2 bases, and 9 bases lay in between. CDR3 length: 14 residues. The V gene's germline CDR1 is SGHRS and CDR2 YFSETQ. The DNA of the CDR3 is TGCGCCAGCAGCATAAGGGGTACTAATGAAAAACTGTTTTTT. It is translated as CASSIRGTNEKLFF.

This chain links TRBV19 with TRBJ2-5; possibly TRBD2 for D (5 bases). V was shortened by 1 base and J by 3 bases, with 9 bases between the two germline ends. The CDR3 is 14 amino acids. Germline CDR1 LNHDA, CDR2 SQIVND (reference sequence). CDR3: CASSIGHGKETQYF. In DNA form, the CDR3 reads TGTGCCAGTAGTATAGGTCACGGGAAAGAGACCCAGTACTTC.

The rearrangement links TRBV6-5 to TRBJ2-1, with 8 bases lining up with TRBD2. With V trimmed by 3 bases and J by 4 bases, 2 bases remained unmatched. The CDR3 is 14 residues long. From germline, CDR1 is MNHEY and CDR2 SVGAGI. CDR3 loop: CASSYLAGYNEQFF. DNA for the CDR3: TGTGCCAGCAGTTATTTAGCGGGGTACAATGAGCAGTTCTTC.

This chain uses TRBV9 with TRBJ2-5; no clear D gene. This CDR3 is built from 13 residues. CDR1 SGDLS and CDR2 YYNGEE come from the germline V gene. The ends were cut back, 4 bases at V and 3 bases at J, with 10 bases in the middle. Here the CDR3 reads CASSSGSEETQYF. CDR3 bases: TGTGCCAGCAGCTCCGGGTCCGAAGAGACCCAGTACTTC.

This clone was seen a few times. V and J are TRBV30 and TRBJ1-6; D gene ambiguous. The CDR3 runs 13 residues. The germline CDR1 and CDR2 sequences are GTSNPN and SVGIG (reference sequence). Trimming left V 3 bases short and J 3 bases short, with 6 bases between. CDR3 DNA: TGTGCCTGGAGACAGAACTATAATTCACCCCTCCACTTT. It translates to CAWRQNYNSPLHF.

This clone was seen a single time. The chain joins TRBV4-1 to TRBJ1-5; D is unresolved. Trimming cost V 1 base and J 5 bases, with 12 bases left between them. This CDR3 region has 15 residues. Germline V gene data show CDR1 as MGHRA and CDR2 as YSYEKL. The CDR3 loop is CASSQVSGLDQPQHF. The DNA for the CDR3 is TGCGCCAGCAGCCAAGTTTCAGGTCTCGATCAGCCCCAGCATTTT.

A single count supports this clone. This rearrangement joins TRBV5-4 to TRBJ1-3; 10 bases are shared with TRBD1. This CDR3 region has 16 residues. V lost 2 bases to trimming and J lost 3 bases; unmatched junction nucleotides: 5. The germline gives CDR1 SGHNT, CDR2 YYREEE (reference sequence). CDR3 nucleotide sequence: TGTGCCAGCAGCTTAGACAGGGGGCGCAGTGGAAACACCATATATTTT. Its protein product is CASSLDRGRSGNTIYF.

This chain connects TRBV19 to TRBJ2-7; D might be TRBD2 (6 bases). Trimming left V 6 bases short and J 4 bases short, with 25 bases between. CDR3 length: 17 amino acids. Germline CDR1 LNHDA, CDR2 SQIVND (reference sequence). The CDR3 reads CASSLRGSGSGPYEQYF. For the CDR3, the DNA is TGTGCCAGTAGCCTCCGGGGGAGTGGTAGCGGACCATACGAGCAGTACTTC.

This chain links TRBV18 with TRBJ1-3, with a tentative D call TRBD1 (5 bases). In germline, CDR1 is KGHSH, CDR2 LQKENI. V was clipped by 4 bases and J by 5 bases, with 12 bases between them. The CDR3 consists of 14 residues. The CDR3 DNA reads as TGTGCCAGCTCACGACGGGGGGAGAGAAACACCATATATTTT. This sequence encodes CASSRRGERNTIYF.

A word on this clone: An end of the junction does not agree with germline; a read error may underlie this. This rearrangement joins TRBV19 to TRBJ1-2, with D possibly being TRBD1 (6 bases). The CDR3 sequence is 13 residues long. Germline CDR1 reads LNHDA; CDR2 reads SQIVND (reference sequence). This CDR3 is CASNIYREQGYTF. CDR3 coding DNA: TGTGCCAGTAATATATACAGGGAACAAGGCTACACCTTC.

The V gene is TRBV19, the J gene TRBJ2-7; 9 nucleotides agree with TRBD1. Germline values: CDR1 LNHDA, CDR2 SQIVND (reference sequence). The CDR3 sequence is 14 residues long. Losses at the gene ends were 9 bases for V and 1 base for J; bases not matched to a gene: 7. CDR3 coding DNA: TGTGCCAGCTCCCGGGACAGGGTTTCCTACGAGCAGTACTTC. This translates into CASSRDRVSYEQYF.

The chain recombines TRBV21-1 with TRBJ2-2; no DNA check was done on the table's D call, TRBD1. TRBV21-1 is recorded as a pseudogene. The length of the CDR3 is 17 residues. Here the CDR3 DNA reads TGTGCCAGCAGCAGCCCCCCCGGACAGGGATACACCGGGGAGCTGTTTTTT. It codes for CASSSPPGQGYTGELFF.

The rearrangement links TRBV11-3 to TRBJ2-2; 8 bases line up with TRBD1. The germline V gene has CDR1 SGHNT and CDR2 YENEEA. CDR3 size: 15 residues. V dropped 5 bases and J dropped 3; count of bases not matched to a gene: 5. The CDR3, as DNA: TGTGCCAGCAGCGCGACAGGGGTGCACACCGGGGAGCTGTTTTTT. Translated: CASSATGVHTGELFF.

This clone has just one count. J is TRBJ2-1 and V is TRBV10-1; D is unresolved. The length of the CDR3 is 14 residues. Germline CDR1 WNHNN, CDR2 SYGVQD (reference sequence). Trimming left V 0 bases short and J 4 bases short, with 7 bases between. CDR3 protein: CASSESGTYNEQFF. CDR3 nucleotides: TGCGCCAGCAGTGAGTCGGGCACTTACAATGAGCAGTTCTTC.

This chain links TRBV12-1 with TRBJ2-4; no check of the table's D call, TRBD2, against the DNA was made. TRBV12-1 is a pseudogene locus. The CDR3 is made up of 17 amino acids. CDR3 nucleotide sequence: TGTGCCAGCAGCTTAGGACTAGCGGGGGGGAGGTTCGACATTCAGTACTTC. Its translation is CASSLGLAGGRFDIQYF.

The chain uses TRBV11-2 and TRBJ1-2; a weak D match, TRBD1 (5 bases). Trimming took off 1 base at V and 7 bases at J, with 13 bases between the two ends. The CDR3 has 14 amino acids. Germline V gives CDR1 SGHAT, CDR2 FQNNGV. The CDR3 region is CASSLGGGISGYTF. CDR3 DNA sequence: TGTGCCAGCAGCTTAGGGGGGGGGATCTCTGGCTACACCTTC. The variable domain in full, with the rest retrieved from reference TRBV11-2 and TRBJ1-2, is EAGVAQSPRYKIIEKRQSVAFWCNPISGHATLYWYQQILGQGPKLLIQFQNNGVVDDSQLPKDRFSAERLKGVDSTLKIQPAKLEDSAVYLCASSLGGGISGYTFGSGTRLTVV.

The rearrangement links TRBV5-4 to TRBJ1-2, with 7 positions matching TRBD1. The J segment lost 6 bases and the V segment lost 1 base, leaving 3 bases of the junction unmatched. The CDR3 has 13 residues. Germline V lookup: CDR1 SGHNT, CDR2 YYREEE (reference sequence). CDR3 residues: CASSLRQGNGYTF. The CDR3 DNA follows: TGTGCCAGCAGCTTGAGACAGGGAAATGGCTACACCTTC. Full variable domain (remainder filled in from reference TRBV5-4 and TRBJ1-2): ETGVTQSPTHLIKTRGQQVTLRCSSQSGHNTVSWYQQALGQGPQFIFQYYREEENGRGNFPPRFSGLQFPNYSSELNVNALELDDSALYLCASSLRQGNGYTFGSGTRLTVV.

The chain recombines TRBV9 with TRBJ2-1, with a tentative D call TRBD2 (7 bases). Germline CDR1 and CDR2: SGDLS and YYNGEE. The CDR3 length is 13 residues. The V end was cut by 0 bases, the J end by 12 bases, with 13 bases between. In DNA form, the CDR3 reads TGTGCCAGCAGCGTAGAGGGGGGGTCTGTGCAGTTCTTC. Translation gives CASSVEGGSVQFF.